This T cell receptor beta chain was recovered during a study of early stage breast cancer tumors. Study at large: Of fewer than 20 invasive breast tumors, around 13 were hormone receptor-positive, HER2-negative. Among about twelve ER+/PR+/HER2- tumors, eight were ductal, four lobular. General study results and limits: Tumor and normal breast were distinguished via blood comparison in about 90% of the 16 patients. Enriched TCRB sequences shared across patients were mostly commonly generated sequences.

Concerning this clone itself: The antigen is unknown.

Here immunoSEQ multiplex PCR was the method, and the copy in TCRdb shows in-frame clones only, minus some. The sample holds about 69,000 clones, 65% to 85% seen once. The material sequenced was blood. The clonotype was recovered from a person in their 40s with breast cancer.

CDR3 bases: TGTGCCAGCAGCCGGACAGGGTGGAATGTCAATGAGCAGTTCTTC. As protein: CASSRTGWNVNEQFF. The chain has TRBV7-9 and TRBJ2-1, with 8 bases lining up with TRBD1. The CDR3 length is 15 residues. The ends lost 5 bases at V and 6 bases at J; junction bases unmatched: 9. Germline loops: CDR1 SEHNR, CDR2 FQNEAQ (reference sequence).